The 32 T cell receptor beta chains in this list originate from one sample, sequenced in a study of neoadjuvant anti-PD-1 for oral cavity cancer. The method was immunoSEQ multiplex PCR; TCRdb's version includes in-frame clones alone and lacks a portion of them. This sample yields about 24,000 clones, of which under 30% are seen a single time; approximately 16% belongs to the top ten. Time point of the sample: after neoadjuvant nivolumab, at surgical resection. Source: tumor tissue, taken after nivolumab (anti-PD-1) treatment. These receptors originate from a person between 35 and 79 years old with oral cavity squamous cell carcinoma.

CDR3 region: CASSPPSGMTEAFF. The CDR3 DNA follows: TGTGCCAGCTCACCACCATCGGGGATGACTGAAGCTTTCTTT. The rearrangement joins TRBV18 to TRBJ1-1; D gene uncertain. The CDR3 extends over 14 amino acids. V gave up 0 bases and J gave up 5 bases, with 10 bases separating them. Germline CDR1 and CDR2: KGHSH and LQKENI.

This clone was recorded a few times. For the CDR3, the DNA is TGTGCCACCAGCAGAGCGAGGCAGGGCGCCTACAATGAGCAGTTCTTC. It specifies CATSRARQGAYNEQFF. The chain carries TRBV15 and TRBJ2-1, with TRBD1 as a possible D gene (5 bases). The germline V gene has CDR1 LNHNV and CDR2 YYDKDF (reference sequence). V lost 1 base to trimming and J lost 2 bases, with 12 bases between them. CDR3 length: 16 amino acids.

The chain is built from TRBV5-1 and TRBJ2-3; no clear D gene. Trimming cost V 1 base and J 0 bases, with 9 bases left between them. Germline V gene data show CDR1 as SGHRS and CDR2 as YFSETQ. The CDR3 consists of 15 residues. In DNA form, the CDR3 reads TGCGCCAGCAGCTTGACTACCCCCAGCACAGATACGCAGTATTTT. This codes for CASSLTTPSTDTQYF.

V gene TRBV7-9 combines with J gene TRBJ1-1; D ambiguous. The V end lost 10 bases, the J end lost 3 bases, and 15 bases lay between the germline ends. The V gene's germline CDR1 is SEHNR and CDR2 FQNEAQ (reference sequence). The CDR3 runs 13 residues. CDR3 loop: CATRAGPDTEAFF. The DNA for the CDR3 is TGTGCCACCAGAGCAGGTCCTGACACTGAAGCTTTCTTT.

V gene TRBV4-1 combines with J gene TRBJ2-1, with D perhaps being TRBD1 or TRBD2 (5 bases each). With 0 bases removed from V and 6 bases from J, the gap between germline ends came to 15 bases. Looked up from germline, CDR1 is MGHRA and CDR2 is YSYEKL. There are 16 residues in the CDR3. The CDR3 spells CASSQDWGRRANEQFF. As DNA, the CDR3 is TGCGCCAGCAGCCAAGATTGGGGACGCCGGGCCAATGAGCAGTTCTTC.

The rearrangement links TRBV18 to TRBJ2-7; D remains ambiguous. The CDR3 is 14 residues long. V was shortened by 3 bases and J by 3 bases, with 12 bases between the two germline ends. Germline lookup yields CDR1 KGHSH and CDR2 LQKENI. The CDR3 loop is CASSPSGRVYEQYF. DNA of the CDR3: TGTGCCAGCTCACCGTCAGGTAGGGTCTACGAGCAGTACTTC.

The table lists this clone with a few counts. The J gene is TRBJ2-7, the V gene TRBV27, with D tentatively TRBD2 (5 bases). CDR1 MNHEY and CDR2 SMNVEV come from the germline V gene (reference sequence). CDR3 length equals 14 residues. V dropped 4 bases and J dropped 2 bases, with 12 bases sitting between them. The DNA for the CDR3 is TGTGCCAGCAGTTCGCAAACCGGGGCCTACGAGCAGTACTTC. Protein sequence: CASSSQTGAYEQYF.

The chain combines TRBV19 with TRBJ1-2; 7 bases align to TRBD1. Trimming cost V 5 bases and J 3 bases; bases outside gene matches: 9. Germline V gives CDR1 LNHDA, CDR2 SQIVND (reference sequence). CDR3 length: 15 residues. In DNA form, the CDR3 reads TGTGCCAGTAGTTTTTCGGACAGGAGGTACTATGGCTACACCTTC. This translates into CASSFSDRRYYGYTF. The full variable domain, with the rest looked up from reference TRBV19 and TRBJ1-2, is DGGITQSPKYLFRKEGQNVTLSCEQNLNHDAMYWYRQDPGQGLRLIYYSQIVNDFQKGDIAEGYSVSREKKESFPLTVTSAQKNPTAFYLCASSFSDRRYYGYTFGSGTRLTVV.

This clone was detected ten times or more. The chain links TRBV5-1 to TRBJ2-7; D ambiguous. Germline CDR1 reads SGHRS; CDR2 reads YFSETQ. Trimming stripped 5 bases from V and 0 bases from J, with 3 bases between. The CDR3 length is 11 residues. This CDR3 is CASRFSYEQYF. The CDR3 DNA follows: TGCGCCAGCAGATTCTCCTACGAGCAGTACTTC.

This clone occurred once. This rearrangement joins TRBV9 to TRBJ2-2; 10 nucleotides align to TRBD1. Germline CDR1 and CDR2: SGDLS and YYNGEE. Trimming removed 4 bases from V and 3 bases from J; junction bases left unmatched: 9. This CDR3 has 17 residues. CDR3 loop: CASSTRTGGGDTGELFF. Written as DNA, the CDR3 is TGTGCCAGCAGCACCCGGACAGGGGGAGGGGACACCGGGGAGCTGTTTTTT.

This chain uses TRBV6-1 with TRBJ2-1; D is ambiguous. Germline CDR1 reads MNHNS; CDR2 reads SASEGT. The CDR3 is 15 amino acids. The ends were cut back, 10 bases at V and 1 base at J, with 17 bases in the middle. In nucleotides, the CDR3 is TGTGCCACGCAGCTTCTGGCTAGTTCCTACAATGAGCAGTTCTTC. Protein product: CATQLLASSYNEQFF.

There are a few counts of this clone. This chain uses TRBV7-9 with TRBJ1-4, with no clear D. Per germline, CDR1 SEHNR and CDR2 FQNEAQ (reference sequence). The ends were cut back, 6 bases at V and 7 bases at J, with 6 bases in the middle. This CDR3 comprises 11 residues. The CDR3 loop is CASRQFEKLFF. As DNA, the CDR3 is TGTGCCAGCAGACAGTTTGAAAAACTGTTTTTT.

This clone was counted between two and nine times. The gene calls are TRBV4-1 and TRBJ1-1, with a weak D call TRBD1 (5 bases). The V gene lost 2 bases and the J gene lost 2 bases, with 9 bases spanning the gap. Looked up from germline, CDR1 is MGHRA and CDR2 is YSYEKL. The CDR3 is 14 amino acids. CDR3 sequence (DNA): TGCGCCAGCAGCCAAAGGGGCTACAACACTGAAGCTTTCTTT. This sequence encodes CASSQRGYNTEAFF.

V and J are TRBV7-6 and TRBJ2-1, with 7 bases matching TRBD2. The CDR3 totals 18 residues. The V and J ends lost 1 base and 2 bases, in that order; junction bases with no gene match: 11. Germline CDR1 SGHVS, CDR2 FNYEAQ. DNA of the CDR3: TGTGCCAGCAGCTTAGTCTTACCGGCTAGCGGAGCCTACAATGAGCAGTTCTTC. Its translation is CASSLVLPASGAYNEQFF.

This chain joins TRBV6-5 and TRBJ1-6, with D possibly being TRBD1 (6 bases). V lost 5 bases and J 7 bases, leaving 15 bases between the germline ends. The CDR3 covers 15 residues. Germline CDR1 reads MNHEY; CDR2 reads SVGAGI. In nucleotides, the CDR3 is TGTGCCAGCAGTCCGGGGACAAGGAGGAATTCACCCCTCCACTTT. Its protein is CASSPGTRRNSPLHF.

This clone rates as medium-sized. The chain has TRBV23-1 and TRBJ2-7, with D possibly TRBD1 on 5 matching bases. TRBV23-1 is identified as an open reading frame with a role that is uncertain. The V gene lost 0 bases and the J gene lost 1 base, with 16 bases spanning the gap. The CDR3 spans 17 residues. The CDR3 region is CASSQSLTETISYEQYF. In DNA form, the CDR3 reads TGCGCCAGCAGTCAATCGCTGACAGAAACGATTTCCTACGAGCAGTACTTC.

The genes are TRBV7-9 and TRBJ2-7; maybe TRBD1 (6 bases). The CDR3 spans 13 residues. Germline assignment: CDR1 SEHNR and CDR2 FQNEAQ (reference sequence). The V gene lost 5 bases and the J gene lost 5 bases, with 13 bases spanning the gap. The CDR3 nucleotides are TGTGCCAGCAGCCGGGACAAGGTAAACGAGCAGTACTTC. Translating it yields CASSRDKVNEQYF.

The chain joins TRBV19 to TRBJ2-5; 7 bases are shared with TRBD2. The CDR3 runs 16 residues. Unmatched junction bases numbered 10, after V lost 4 bases and J lost 2 bases. CDR1 is LNHDA and CDR2 is SQIVND in the germline V gene (reference sequence). The CDR3 protein is CASSSWSGELQETQYF. The CDR3 DNA follows: TGTGCCAGTAGTAGCTGGAGCGGGGAGCTGCAAGAGACCCAGTACTTC.

The rearrangement joins TRBV28 to TRBJ1-1; 10 bases match TRBD1. V dropped 1 base and J dropped 2; count of bases not matched to a gene: 13. The CDR3 is 19 residues long. Germline-derived CDR1 and CDR2 are MDHEN and SYDVKM. The CDR3 DNA follows: TGTGCCAGCAGTTTATTAAGTACCCTCCGGGACAGGGGCAACACTGAAGCTTTCTTT. Protein sequence: CASSLLSTLRDRGNTEAFF.

This clone was seen a handful of times. The chain carries TRBV6-1 and TRBJ1-2, with unresolved D. Trimming stripped 3 bases from V and 7 bases from J, with 9 bases between. Per the germline V gene, CDR1 is MNHNS and CDR2 is SASEGT. This CDR3 has 12 amino acids. The DNA of the CDR3 is TGTGCCAGCAGTGACAGGCGGAGTGGCTACACCTTC. Translation: CASSDRRSGYTF.

A few counts support this clone. The chain's CDR3 is CACPAGGWGTEAFF. In DNA form, the CDR3 reads TGTGCCTGTCCGGCGGGGGGCTGGGGCACTGAAGCTTTCTTT. The rearrangement uses TRBV30 and TRBJ1-1, with a tentative D call TRBD1 (6 bases). CDR1 is GTSNPN, CDR2 SVGIG, per germline (reference sequence). The CDR3 is 14 residues long. The V end was cut by 6 bases, the J end by 4 bases, with 18 bases between. Combining the CDR3 with reference TRBV30 and TRBJ1-1 gives the whole variable domain SQTIHQWPATLVQPVGSPLSLECTVEGTSNPNLYWYRQAAGRGLQLLFYSVGIGQISSEVPQNLSASRPQDRQFILSSKKLLLSDSGFYLCACPAGGWGTEAFFGQGTRLTVV.

This clone was picked up many times. The genes are TRBV5-1 and TRBJ2-2, with 11 bases matching TRBD1. The CDR3 has 17 residues. Trimming removed 0 bases from V and 4 bases from J; junction bases left unmatched: 5. The germline gives CDR1 SGHRS, CDR2 YFSETQ. The chain's CDR3 is CASSLAGTGGGTGELFF. The CDR3 DNA reads TGCGCCAGCAGCTTGGCCGGGACAGGGGGTGGCACCGGGGAGCTGTTTTTT. Full variable domain (outside the CDR3, taken from reference TRBV5-1 and TRBJ2-2): KAGVTQTPRYLIKTRGQQVTLSCSPISGHRSVSWYQQTPGQGLQFLFEYFSETQRNKGNFPGRFSGRQFSNSRSEMNVSTLELGDSALYLCASSLAGTGGGTGELFFGEGSRLTVL.

This clone was picked up many times. The V gene is TRBV6-1, the J gene TRBJ1-1; D unclear. Germline lookup yields CDR1 MNHNS and CDR2 SASEGT. Trimming removed 8 bases from V and 5 bases from J, with 18 bases in between. The CDR3 is made up of 14 amino acids. CDR3 residues: CASHAAARWTEAFF. The CDR3 DNA sequence: TGTGCCAGCCACGCGGCGGCCCGGTGGACTGAAGCTTTCTTT.

The J gene is TRBJ2-5, the V gene TRBV19; tentatively, D is TRBD1 (6 bases). The germline V gene has CDR1 LNHDA and CDR2 SQIVND (reference sequence). V gave up 5 bases and J gave up 3 bases, with 10 bases separating them. The CDR3 contains 13 residues. The CDR3, as DNA: TGTGCCAGTAGTCAGGGGTCCAAAGAGACCCAGTACTTC. It specifies CASSQGSKETQYF.

The chain carries TRBV27 and TRBJ2-5, with 9 bases that match TRBD2. The V gene's germline CDR1 is MNHEY and CDR2 SMNVEV (reference sequence). The CDR3 spans 13 residues. V lost 10 bases and J lost 5; bases outside the gene matches: 8. This CDR3 is CATARGGRETQYF. The CDR3 nucleotides are TGTGCCACCGCGCGGGGGGGCCGTGAGACCCAGTACTTC.

The chain employs TRBV28 and TRBJ2-2; TRBD1 matches at 7 bases. The J segment lost 5 bases and the V segment lost 2 bases, leaving 5 bases of the junction unmatched. Germline loops: CDR1 MDHEN, CDR2 SYDVKM. This CDR3 spans 15 amino acids. The CDR3 nucleotides are TGTGCCAGCAGTTTAGGACAGGCGTGGACCGGGGAGCTGTTTTTT. The encoded protein is CASSLGQAWTGELFF.

V is TRBV27 and J is TRBJ2-7; 10 nucleotides align to TRBD2. Germline V gives CDR1 MNHEY, CDR2 SMNVEV (reference sequence). J lost 6 bases, V lost 6 bases, and 14 bases had no gene match. The length of the CDR3 is 16 residues. CDR3 amino acids: CASRKLLSGRSVEQYF. DNA for the CDR3: TGTGCCAGCAGGAAACTCCTTAGCGGGAGGAGTGTCGAGCAGTACTTC.

The rearrangement joins TRBV5-8 to TRBJ1-5; D is undetermined. Per germline, CDR1 SGHTS and CDR2 YDEGEE. Trimming pared 5 bases from V and 4 bases from J, leaving 10 bases between. CDR3 length: 13 residues. Here the CDR3 DNA reads TGTGCCAGCAGTTTTACACCGAATCAGCCCCAGCATTTT. It encodes CASSFTPNQPQHF. Filled out from reference TRBV5-8 and TRBJ1-5, the complete variable domain reads EAGVTQSPTHLIKTRGQQATLRCSPISGHTSVYWYQQALGLGLQFLLWYDEGEERNRGNFPPRFSGRQFPNYSSELNVNALELEDSALYLCASSFTPNQPQHFGDGTRLSIL.

V gene TRBV30 combines with J gene TRBJ2-2, with unresolved D. Germline V gene lookup returns CDR1 GTSNPN and CDR2 SVGIG (reference sequence). The V gene lost 3 bases and the J gene lost 5 bases, with 13 bases spanning the gap. The CDR3 has 14 residues. CDR3 loop: CAWRLFVPTGELFF. CDR3 bases: TGTGCCTGGAGATTGTTCGTACCGACCGGGGAGCTGTTTTTT.

The chain employs TRBV18 and TRBJ2-7; a possible D gene is TRBD1 (5 bases). The CDR3 spans 15 residues. Between the trimmed V and J ends, which lost 4 bases and 0 bases, there was a span of 13 bases. CDR1 KGHSH and CDR2 LQKENI come from the germline V gene. As DNA, the CDR3 is TGTGCCAGCTCACAAGATAGGGGAAACTCCTACGAGCAGTACTTC. This gives the protein CASSQDRGNSYEQYF.

There are a few counts of this clone. J is TRBJ2-2 and V is TRBV5-5; TRBD1 agrees at 8 bases. V shed 4 bases, J shed 5 bases, and the junction held 7 bases outside the gene matches. The germline V gene encodes CDR1 SGHKS and CDR2 YYEKEE (reference sequence). The CDR3 has 15 amino acids. This CDR3 reads CASSVGQGWTGELFF. For the CDR3, the DNA is TGTGCCAGCAGCGTTGGACAGGGTTGGACCGGGGAGCTGTTTTTT.

The chain has TRBV4-1 and TRBJ2-3, with a tentative D call TRBD2 (5 bases). The CDR3 extends over 16 amino acids. Between the trimmed V and J ends, which lost 1 base and 3 bases, there was a span of 14 bases. The germline gives CDR1 MGHRA, CDR2 YSYEKL. CDR3 DNA sequence: TGCGCCAGCAGCCAAGTGTCTAGCAGTCGGACAGATACGCAGTATTTT. This encodes CASSQVSSSRTDTQYF.